A selection of T cell receptor beta chains follows, all from one sample in a study of shared clonotypes between healthy human individuals. The data were produced by immunoSEQ multiplex PCR, yet TCRdb's version contains in-frame clones alone and is incomplete. The table includes approximately 740,000 clones, 90% to 95% detected once. Sequencing input: naive CD8+ T cells sorted from blood. These receptors all stem from a man aged 25 to 45 in good health. Each CDR3 is given with its conserved first and last residue. A D gene is named only where the DNA matches it firmly. Some rows have no size entry. The others give once, few or many, or a class for an expanded clone.

j_gene: TRBJ1-1; abundance: few; d_gene: NA; v_gene: TRBV27; CDR3aa: CASSLGRNTEAFF; CDR3nt: TGTGCCAGCAGTTTAGGCAGGAACACTGAAGCTTTCTTT
j_gene: TRBJ1-2; abundance: few; d_gene: NA; v_gene: TRBV4-1; CDR3aa: CASSQEVTYGYTF; CDR3nt: TGCGCCAGCAGCCAAGAGGTGACCTATGGCTACACCTTC
j_gene: TRBJ2-7; abundance: NA; d_gene: NA; v_gene: TRBV15; CDR3aa: CATSLGNEQYF; CDR3nt: TGTGCCACCAGCCTAGGGAACGAGCAGTACTTC
j_gene: TRBJ1-1; abundance: once; d_gene: NA; v_gene: TRBV4-1; CDR3aa: CASSQGGHPSEAFF; CDR3nt: TGCGCCAGCAGCCAAGGTGGGCACCCGAGTGAAGCTTTCTTT
j_gene: TRBJ1-2; abundance: few; d_gene: TRBD1; v_gene: TRBV18; CDR3aa: CASSHWDRASGYTF; CDR3nt: TGTGCCAGCTCACACTGGGACAGGGCGTCTGGCTACACCTTC
j_gene: TRBJ2-7; abundance: NA; d_gene: NA; v_gene: TRBV5-5; CDR3aa: CASSSPQDRSSYEQYF; CDR3nt: TGTGCCAGCAGCTCCCCCCAGGATAGGAGCTCCTACGAGCAGTACTTC
j_gene: TRBJ2-3; abundance: NA; d_gene: TRBD2; v_gene: TRBV19; CDR3aa: CASKKGGSTDTQYF; CDR3nt: TGTGCCAGTAAAAAGGGAGGGAGCACAGATACGCAGTATTTT
j_gene: TRBJ2-1; abundance: NA; d_gene: TRBD2; v_gene: TRBV4-1; CDR3aa: CASSRESGSSYNEQFF; CDR3nt: TGCGCCAGCAGCCGCGAAAGCGGGAGCTCCTACAATGAGCAGTTCTTC
j_gene: TRBJ2-5; abundance: once; d_gene: TRBD2; v_gene: TRBV9; CDR3aa: CASSVSGNQETQYF; CDR3nt: TGTGCCAGCAGCGTTAGCGGGAACCAAGAGACCCAGTACTTC
j_gene: TRBJ2-7; abundance: once; d_gene: TRBD2; v_gene: TRBV28; CDR3aa: CASSRLRESSGRDEQYF; CDR3nt: TGTGCCAGCAGTCGCCTTCGGGAGTCTAGCGGGCGCGACGAGCAGTACTTC
j_gene: TRBJ2-1; abundance: NA; d_gene: NA; v_gene: TRBV7-2; CDR3aa: CASSLNLVNEQFF; CDR3nt: TGTGCCAGCAGCTTAAATCTAGTGAATGAGCAGTTCTTC
j_gene: TRBJ2-3; abundance: NA; d_gene: NA; v_gene: TRBV10-2; CDR3aa: CASLSDTQYF; CDR3nt: TGCGCCAGCCTCTCGGATACGCAGTATTTT
j_gene: TRBJ1-1; abundance: NA; d_gene: NA; v_gene: TRBV7-2; CDR3aa: CASSLANTQAFF; CDR3nt: TGTGCCAGCAGCTTAGCGAACACTCAAGCTTTCTTT
j_gene: TRBJ2-2; abundance: NA; d_gene: NA; v_gene: TRBV27; CDR3aa: CASSLSVGRTGELFF; CDR3nt: TGTGCCAGCAGTTTATCGGTGGGGCGTACAGGGGAGCTGTTTTTT
j_gene: TRBJ2-1; abundance: NA; d_gene: TRBD2; v_gene: TRBV9; CDR3aa: CASSVGTSGILEQFF; CDR3nt: TGTGCCAGCAGCGTAGGAACTAGCGGGATTCTTGAGCAGTTCTTC
j_gene: TRBJ2-7; abundance: NA; d_gene: TRBD1; v_gene: TRBV2; CDR3aa: CASSHRRDRGSYEQYF; CDR3nt: TGTGCCAGCAGCCACCGCCGGGACAGGGGGTCCTACGAGCAGTACTTC
j_gene: TRBJ2-2; abundance: NA; d_gene: NA; v_gene: TRBV7-6; CDR3aa: CASSFSSSGVGTGELFF; CDR3nt: TGTGCCAGCAGCTTTTCGAGTAGCGGAGTCGGCACCGGGGAGCTGTTTTTT
j_gene: TRBJ2-1; abundance: once; d_gene: NA; v_gene: TRBV6-1; CDR3aa: CASSDYPTDEQFF; CDR3nt: TGTGCCAGCAGTGACTACCCTACGGATGAGCAGTTCTTC
j_gene: TRBJ1-2; abundance: NA; d_gene: TRBD1; v_gene: TRBV5-4; CDR3aa: CASSFQGAHINYGYTF; CDR3nt: TGTGCCAGCAGCTTCCAGGGGGCACACATTAACTATGGCTACACCTTC
j_gene: TRBJ2-2; abundance: NA; d_gene: TRBD2; v_gene: TRBV28; CDR3aa: CASSPYGTSRGTGELFF; CDR3nt: TGTGCCAGCAGTCCGTATGGGACTAGTCGGGGCACCGGGGAGCTGTTTTTT